This TCR beta chain originates from a study of T cell clonotyping in hematopoietic cell transplantation. A remark on this clone: No antigen is known for it.

Measured with immunoSEQ multiplex PCR; TCRdb has only the in-frame clones, and not every one. The repertoire holds fewer than 25,000 clones, with roughly 84% as singletons. This CDR3 region has 15 residues. V was trimmed by 9 bases and J by 0 bases, leaving 15 bases between them. Germline V gene sequence: CDR1 KGHSH, CDR2 LQKENI. General study results and limits: Few recipient clonotypes overlapped donors; over 95% were de novo at given depth. Without cell sorting, CD4 versus CD8 contributions remain unresolved. Higher Inverse Simpson Index values in graft donor and pretransplant recipient predicted broader posttransplant TCR diversity.

The chain uses TRBV18 and TRBJ1-3; maybe TRBD1 (6 bases). The sequencing sample was made of peripheral blood mononuclear cells. The receptor was isolated from a man aged 55 to 69 in good health. Some clones in this sample may be carry-over from other donors' samples. CDR3 sequence reads: CASSSGASSGNTIYF. CDR3 DNA: TGTGCCAGTTCGTCGGGGGCATCCTCTGGAAACACCATATATTTT.